A single sample is the source of the 20 T cell receptor beta chains below, sequenced in a study of cytomegalovirus exposure and HLA in healthy donors. Here immunoSEQ multiplex PCR was the method, and the copy in TCRdb shows in-frame clones only, minus some. The table has under 75,000 clones, around 93% seen once; the top ten hold roughly 7.3%. The sequenced material came from PBMCs. These receptors were taken from a woman aged 18-30 years in good health and CMV-seropositive.

The chain uses TRBV7-9 and TRBJ1-5, with D possibly being TRBD1 (5 bases). Trimming pared 1 base from V and 4 bases from J, leaving 8 bases between. There are 14 residues in the CDR3. Germline CDR1 and CDR2: SEHNR and FQNEAQ (reference sequence). The CDR3 DNA is TGTGCCAGCAGCTTAGTGGGGGGTAATCAGCCCCAGCATTTT. Translated, it gives CASSLVGGNQPQHF.

This rearrangement joins TRBV7-9 to TRBJ2-7; 7 bases agree with TRBD2. The junction had 12 bases not matched to a gene; V was cut back by 4 bases and J by 3 bases. The V gene's germline CDR1 is SEHNR and CDR2 FQNEAQ (reference sequence). The CDR3 length is 16 residues. The CDR3 spells CASSSGGRGTDYEQYF. CDR3 bases: TGTGCCAGCAGCTCGGGCGGGCGGGGGACGGACTACGAGCAGTACTTC.

This chain links TRBV7-2 with TRBJ1-3; a weak D match, TRBD1 (6 bases). The germline CDR1 and CDR2 sequences are SGHTA and FQGNSA. Between the trimmed V and J ends, which lost 5 bases and 4 bases, there was a span of 12 bases. The CDR3 length is 14 residues. CDR3 in DNA: TGTGCCAGCAGCCTCGACAGGTCGGGAAACACCATATATTTT. Translating gives CASSLDRSGNTIYF.

V and J are TRBV28 and TRBJ2-2; the D is unclear. The V gene lost 2 bases and the J gene lost 1 base, with 11 bases spanning the gap. The CDR3 totals 16 residues. CDR1 is MDHEN, CDR2 SYDVKM, per germline. The chain's CDR3 is CASSLIWRMNTGELFF. The CDR3 DNA reads as TGTGCCAGCAGTTTAATTTGGCGGATGAACACCGGGGAGCTGTTTTTT.

The V call is TRBV10-1, the J call TRBJ2-1; TRBD2 matches at 11 bases. Germline assignment: CDR1 WNHNN and CDR2 SYGVQD (reference sequence). The CDR3 loop spans 15 amino acids. V lost 3 bases, J lost 7 bases, and 5 bases stayed unmatched. CDR3 sequence: CASSETTSGTNEQFF. Here the CDR3 DNA reads TGCGCCAGCAGTGAAACGACTAGCGGGACGAATGAGCAGTTCTTC.

This clone turned up a few times. The chain links TRBV9 to TRBJ2-7; 8 positions agree with TRBD2. Germline V gene lookup returns CDR1 SGDLS and CDR2 YYNGEE. The length of the CDR3 is 15 residues. V lost 4 bases to trimming and J lost 0 bases; unmatched junction nucleotides: 6. CDR3 nucleotides: TGTGCCAGCAGCTCGCTAGCGGGCCACTCCTACGAGCAGTACTTC. Amino acids: CASSSLAGHSYEQYF.

This chain joins TRBV6-1 and TRBJ1-5; D not resolved. V was cut by 7 bases and J by 5 bases, with 15 bases left in between. The CDR3 spans 14 residues. Germline CDR1 reads MNHNS; CDR2 reads SASEGT. The CDR3 loop is CASNMRVRDQPQHF. In DNA form, the CDR3 reads TGTGCCAGCAATATGAGGGTTCGAGATCAGCCCCAGCATTTT.

This chain connects TRBV19 to TRBJ1-2; the match to TRBD1 covers 7 bases. V shed 6 bases and J 4 bases; nucleotides not matched to a gene: 8. There are 14 residues in the CDR3. Germline V CDR1 and CDR2: LNHDA, SQIVND (reference sequence). This chain's CDR3 is CASRRDRAGYGYTF. As DNA, the CDR3 is TGTGCCAGTAGGAGAGACAGGGCGGGCTATGGCTACACCTTC. Using reference TRBV19 and TRBJ1-2 for the parts outside the CDR3, the full variable domain is DGGITQSPKYLFRKEGQNVTLSCEQNLNHDAMYWYRQDPGQGLRLIYYSQIVNDFQKGDIAEGYSVSREKKESFPLTVTSAQKNPTAFYLCASRRDRAGYGYTFGSGTRLTVV.

The chain couples TRBV5-4 to TRBJ1-2; 9 nucleotides align to TRBD1. V lost 1 base to trimming and J lost 6 bases; unmatched junction nucleotides: 7. CDR3 size: 15 residues. The germline V gene encodes CDR1 SGHNT and CDR2 YYREEE (reference sequence). The DNA for the CDR3 is TGTGCCAGCAGCTTGAGACAGGGGGGGACAAATGGCTACACCTTC. Translated: CASSLRQGGTNGYTF.

The genes are TRBV28 and TRBJ2-5; tentative D call: TRBD1 (6 bases). The CDR3 contains 15 residues. CDR1 and CDR2 (germline): MDHEN, SYDVKM. V gave up 5 bases and J gave up 4 bases, with 17 bases separating them. The CDR3 region is CASSPPGAGRETQYF. In DNA, the CDR3 is TGTGCCAGCAGTCCCCCAGGGGCCGGCCGAGAGACCCAGTACTTC.

The chain couples TRBV9 to TRBJ2-1; tentatively, D is TRBD1 (6 bases). Germline CDR1 is SGDLS and CDR2 is YYNGEE. The CDR3 is 14 amino acids. V was clipped by 6 bases and J by 0 bases, with 10 bases between them. CDR3 DNA: TGTGCCAGCAACCAGGACAGCTCCTACAATGAGCAGTTCTTC. It specifies CASNQDSSYNEQFF.

This rearrangement joins TRBV6-5 to TRBJ1-5; no clear D gene. Germline lookup yields CDR1 MNHEY and CDR2 SVGAGI. This CDR3 comprises 15 residues. Trimming cost V 5 bases and J 0 bases, with 11 bases left between them. The CDR3 nucleotides read TGTGCCAGCAGTATCAGCGGCTATAGCAATCAGCCCCAGCATTTT. This codes for CASSISGYSNQPQHF.

The rearrangement joins TRBV28 to TRBJ2-7; 10 bases agree with TRBD2. Germline V gene sequence: CDR1 MDHEN, CDR2 SYDVKM. J gave up 3 bases and V 10 bases, and 6 bases lay outside the gene matches. The CDR3 is 13 amino acids. The CDR3 reads CATTGTSDYEQYF. The CDR3 DNA sequence: TGTGCCACGACCGGGACTAGCGACTACGAGCAGTACTTC.

This chain links TRBV5-1 with TRBJ2-7; D uncertain. V was pared by 1 base and J by 3 bases, with 11 bases between. CDR3 length equals 14 residues. Germline-derived CDR1 and CDR2 are SGHRS and YFSETQ. CDR3 bases: TGCGCCAGCAGCTTGACAGTTGGCCGCTACGAGCAGTACTTC. Protein: CASSLTVGRYEQYF.

The chain has TRBV7-9 and TRBJ2-5, with D possibly TRBD1 on 5 matching bases. V was clipped by 5 bases and J by 4 bases, with 14 bases between them. CDR1 is SEHNR and CDR2 is FQNEAQ in the germline V gene (reference sequence). The CDR3 extends over 14 amino acids. The CDR3 reads CASSPPWGPETQYF. The CDR3, as DNA: TGTGCCAGCAGCCCCCCGTGGGGCCCAGAGACCCAGTACTTC.

The chain is built from TRBV19 and TRBJ1-1; the D gene is possibly TRBD1 (6 bases). Trimming took 5 bases from V and 5 from J, leaving 15 bases between them. The CDR3 loop spans 14 amino acids. Per the germline V gene, CDR1 is LNHDA and CDR2 is SQIVND (reference sequence). For the CDR3, the DNA is TGTGCCAGTAGTCCTGGGGGGGGCCGGACTGAAGCTTTCTTT. This encodes CASSPGGGRTEAFF.

The chain carries TRBV7-2 and TRBJ2-1, with TRBD2 matching over 8 bases. Trimming took 5 bases from V and 4 from J; bases not matched to a gene: 7. This CDR3 comprises 15 residues. Germline assignment: CDR1 SGHTA and CDR2 FQGNSA. The CDR3 bases are TGTGCCAGCAGCAGAAGTAGCGGGAAGTACAATGAGCAGTTCTTC. This gives the protein CASSRSSGKYNEQFF.

This sequence joins TRBV5-1 and TRBJ2-1; 11 bases map to TRBD2. The CDR3 is 15 residues long. Trimming at V came to 2 bases and at J to 8 bases, leaving 6 bases not matched to a gene. Germline V gene data show CDR1 as SGHRS and CDR2 as YFSETQ. CDR3 nucleotide sequence: TGCGCCAGCAGCTTCTTAGCGGGAGGGCCCCATGAGCAGTTCTTC. It yields the protein CASSFLAGGPHEQFF.

V and J are TRBV4-1 and TRBJ1-1; TRBD1 aligns across 10 bases. This CDR3 has 16 residues. Germline V lookup: CDR1 MGHRA, CDR2 YSYEKL. The junction had 12 bases not matched to a gene; V was cut back by 5 bases and J by 6 bases. CDR3 residues: CASSKEGQGRGAEAFF. The CDR3 coding sequence is TGCGCCAGCAGCAAGGAGGGACAGGGGAGGGGGGCTGAAGCTTTCTTT.

The rearrangement links TRBV7-9 to TRBJ1-1; D remains unclear. V was shortened by 7 bases and J by 1 base, with 19 bases between the two germline ends. Germline V gene sequence: CDR1 SEHNR, CDR2 FQNEAQ (reference sequence). This CDR3 is built from 16 residues. CDR3 residues: CASNRELHAENTEAFF. DNA of the CDR3: TGTGCCAGCAACCGGGAGTTACATGCCGAGAACACTGAAGCTTTCTTT.